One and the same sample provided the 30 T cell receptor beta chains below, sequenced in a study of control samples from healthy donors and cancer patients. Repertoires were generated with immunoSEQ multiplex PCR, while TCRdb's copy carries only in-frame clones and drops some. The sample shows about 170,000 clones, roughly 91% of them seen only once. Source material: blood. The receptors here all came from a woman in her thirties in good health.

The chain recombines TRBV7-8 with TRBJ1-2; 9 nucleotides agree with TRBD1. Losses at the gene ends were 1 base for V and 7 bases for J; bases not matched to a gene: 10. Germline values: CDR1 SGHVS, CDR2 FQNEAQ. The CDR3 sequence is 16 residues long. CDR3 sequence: CASSLGGVRDRVGYTF. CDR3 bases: TGTGCCAGCAGCTTAGGTGGGGTGCGGGACAGGGTTGGCTACACCTTC.

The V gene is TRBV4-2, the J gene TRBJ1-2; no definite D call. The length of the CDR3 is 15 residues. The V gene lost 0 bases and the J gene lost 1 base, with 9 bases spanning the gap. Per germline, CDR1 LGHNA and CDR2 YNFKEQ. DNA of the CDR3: TGTGCCAGCAGCCAAGATCCCGGGAATAACTATGGCTACACCTTC. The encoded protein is CASSQDPGNNYGYTF.

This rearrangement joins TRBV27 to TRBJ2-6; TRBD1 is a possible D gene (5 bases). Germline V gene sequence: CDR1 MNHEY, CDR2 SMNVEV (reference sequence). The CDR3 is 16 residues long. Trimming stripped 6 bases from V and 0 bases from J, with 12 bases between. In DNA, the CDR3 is TGTGCCAGCAGCCATGACAGCACCTCTGGGGCCAACGTCCTGACTTTC. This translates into CASSHDSTSGANVLTF.

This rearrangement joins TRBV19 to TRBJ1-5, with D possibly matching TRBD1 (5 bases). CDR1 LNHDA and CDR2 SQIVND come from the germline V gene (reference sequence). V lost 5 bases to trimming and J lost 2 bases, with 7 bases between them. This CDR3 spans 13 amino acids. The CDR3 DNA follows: TGTGCCAGTAGTCTACAGGGCAATCAGCCCCAGCATTTT. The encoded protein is CASSLQGNQPQHF. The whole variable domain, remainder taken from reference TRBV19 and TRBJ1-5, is DGGITQSPKYLFRKEGQNVTLSCEQNLNHDAMYWYRQDPGQGLRLIYYSQIVNDFQKGDIAEGYSVSREKKESFPLTVTSAQKNPTAFYLCASSLQGNQPQHFGDGTRLSIL.

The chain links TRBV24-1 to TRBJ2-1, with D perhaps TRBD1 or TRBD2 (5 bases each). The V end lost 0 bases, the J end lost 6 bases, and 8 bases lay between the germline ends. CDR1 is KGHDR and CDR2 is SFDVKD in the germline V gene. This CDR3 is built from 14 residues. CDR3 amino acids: CATSDLRDGNEQFF. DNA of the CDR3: TGTGCCACCAGTGATTTGCGGGACGGCAATGAGCAGTTCTTC.

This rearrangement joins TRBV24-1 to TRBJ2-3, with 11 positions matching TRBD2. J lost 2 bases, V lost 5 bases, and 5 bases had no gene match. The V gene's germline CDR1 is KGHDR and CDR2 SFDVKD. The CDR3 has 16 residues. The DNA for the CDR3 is TGTGCCACCAGTGTTGGGACTAGCGGCCCCACAGATACGCAGTATTTT. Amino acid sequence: CATSVGTSGPTDTQYF.

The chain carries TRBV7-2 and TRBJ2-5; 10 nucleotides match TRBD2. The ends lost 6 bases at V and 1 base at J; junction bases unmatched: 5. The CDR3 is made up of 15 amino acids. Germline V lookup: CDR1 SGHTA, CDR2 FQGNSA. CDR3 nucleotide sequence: TGTGCCAGCAGACCTAGCGGGAGCCCCCAAGAGACCCAGTACTTC. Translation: CASRPSGSPQETQYF.

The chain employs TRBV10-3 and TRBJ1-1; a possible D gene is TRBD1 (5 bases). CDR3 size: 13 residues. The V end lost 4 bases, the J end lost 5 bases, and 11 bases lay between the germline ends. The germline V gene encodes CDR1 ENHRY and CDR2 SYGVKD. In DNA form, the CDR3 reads TGTGCCATCAGTGTAGCGGGGGAGACTGAAGCTTTCTTT. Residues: CAISVAGETEAFF.

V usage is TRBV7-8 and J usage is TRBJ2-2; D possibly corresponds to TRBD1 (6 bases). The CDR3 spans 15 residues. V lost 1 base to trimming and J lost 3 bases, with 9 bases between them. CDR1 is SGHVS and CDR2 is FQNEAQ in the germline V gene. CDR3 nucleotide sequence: TGTGCCAGCAGCTTAGACAGGGTGGACACCGGGGAGCTGTTTTTT. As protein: CASSLDRVDTGELFF. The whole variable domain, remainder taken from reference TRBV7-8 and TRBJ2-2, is GAGVSQSPRYKVAKRGQDVALRCDPISGHVSLFWYQQALGQGPEFLTYFQNEAQLDKSGLPSDRFFAERPEGSVSTLKIQRTQQEDSAVYLCASSLDRVDTGELFFGEGSRLTVL.

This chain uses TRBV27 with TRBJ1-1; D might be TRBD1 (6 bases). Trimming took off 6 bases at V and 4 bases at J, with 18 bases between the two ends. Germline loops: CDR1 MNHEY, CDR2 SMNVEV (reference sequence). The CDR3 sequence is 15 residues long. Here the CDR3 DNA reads TGTGCCAGCAGACCCCCGGACAGCTCCGCCACTGAAGCTTTCTTT. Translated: CASRPPDSSATEAFF.

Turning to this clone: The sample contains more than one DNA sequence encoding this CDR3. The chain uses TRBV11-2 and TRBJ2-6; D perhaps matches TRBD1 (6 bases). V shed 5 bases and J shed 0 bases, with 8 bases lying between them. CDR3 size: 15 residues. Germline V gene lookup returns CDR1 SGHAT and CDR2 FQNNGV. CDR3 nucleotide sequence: TGTGCCAGCAGCCTAGGGGGCTCTGGGGCCAACGTCCTGACTTTC. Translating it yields CASSLGGSGANVLTF.

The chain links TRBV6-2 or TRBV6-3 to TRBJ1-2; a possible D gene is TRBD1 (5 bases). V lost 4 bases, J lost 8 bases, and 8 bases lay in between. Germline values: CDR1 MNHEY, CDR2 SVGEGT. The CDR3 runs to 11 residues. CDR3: CASSFHRGYTF. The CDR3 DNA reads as TGTGCCAGCAGTTTCCACAGGGGCTACACCTTC.

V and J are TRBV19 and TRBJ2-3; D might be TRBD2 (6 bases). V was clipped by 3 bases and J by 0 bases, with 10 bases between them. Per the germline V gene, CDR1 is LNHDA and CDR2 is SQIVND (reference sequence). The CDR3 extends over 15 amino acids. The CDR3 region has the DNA TGTGCCAGTAGTATGCGGGACGCTAGCACAGATACGCAGTATTTT. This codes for CASSMRDASTDTQYF.

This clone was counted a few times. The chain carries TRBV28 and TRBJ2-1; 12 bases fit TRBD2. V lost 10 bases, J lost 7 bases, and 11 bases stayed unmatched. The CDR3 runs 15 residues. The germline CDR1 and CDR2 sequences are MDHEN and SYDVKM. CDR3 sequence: CATQPQLAGGNEQFF. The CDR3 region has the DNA TGTGCCACCCAACCCCAGCTAGCGGGAGGGAATGAGCAGTTCTTC.

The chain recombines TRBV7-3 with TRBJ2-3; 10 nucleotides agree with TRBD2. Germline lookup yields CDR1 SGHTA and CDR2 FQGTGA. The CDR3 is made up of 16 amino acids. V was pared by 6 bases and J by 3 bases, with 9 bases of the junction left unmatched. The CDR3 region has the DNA TGTGCCAGCAGTCGAGCGGGAGGGCCGGGTACAGATACGCAGTATTTT. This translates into CASSRAGGPGTDTQYF.

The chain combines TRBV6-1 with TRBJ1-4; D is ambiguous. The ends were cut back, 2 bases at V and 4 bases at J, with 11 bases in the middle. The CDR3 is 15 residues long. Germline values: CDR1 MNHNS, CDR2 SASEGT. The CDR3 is CASSEQAGLNEKLFF. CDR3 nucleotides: TGTGCCAGCAGTGAACAGGCCGGACTTAATGAAAAACTGTTTTTT.

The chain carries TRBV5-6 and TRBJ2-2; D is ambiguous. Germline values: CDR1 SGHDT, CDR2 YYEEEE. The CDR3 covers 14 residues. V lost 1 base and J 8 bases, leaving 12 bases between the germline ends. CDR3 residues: CASSLSRWTGELFF. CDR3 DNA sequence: TGTGCCAGCAGCTTGAGTAGGTGGACGGGGGAGCTGTTTTTT.

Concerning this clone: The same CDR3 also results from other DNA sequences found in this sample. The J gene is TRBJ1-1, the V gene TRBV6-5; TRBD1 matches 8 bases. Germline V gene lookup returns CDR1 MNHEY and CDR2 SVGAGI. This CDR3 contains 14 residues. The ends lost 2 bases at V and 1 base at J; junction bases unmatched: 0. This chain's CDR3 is CASSYGTGNTEAFF. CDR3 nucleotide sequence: TGTGCCAGCAGTTACGGGACAGGGAACACTGAAGCTTTCTTT.

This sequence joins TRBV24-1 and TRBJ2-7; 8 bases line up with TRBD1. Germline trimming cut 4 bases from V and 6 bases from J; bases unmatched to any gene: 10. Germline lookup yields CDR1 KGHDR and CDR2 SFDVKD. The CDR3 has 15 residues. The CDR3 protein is CATSDAGTGVSEQYF. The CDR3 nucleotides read TGTGCCACCAGTGACGCCGGGACAGGAGTCTCCGAGCAGTACTTC.

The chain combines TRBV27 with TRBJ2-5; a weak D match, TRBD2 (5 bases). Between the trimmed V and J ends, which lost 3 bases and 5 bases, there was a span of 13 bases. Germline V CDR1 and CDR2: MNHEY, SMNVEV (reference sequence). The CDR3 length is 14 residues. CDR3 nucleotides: TGTGCCAGCAGTTTTCGAGGGAAGTGGGAGACCCAGTACTTC. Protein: CASSFRGKWETQYF.

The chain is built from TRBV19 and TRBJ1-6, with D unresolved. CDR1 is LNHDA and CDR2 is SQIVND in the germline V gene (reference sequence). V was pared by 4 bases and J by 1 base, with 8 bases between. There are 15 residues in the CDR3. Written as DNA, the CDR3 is TGTGCCAGTAGTAGCCGAGAGTCCTATAATTCACCCCTCCACTTT. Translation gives CASSSRESYNSPLHF.

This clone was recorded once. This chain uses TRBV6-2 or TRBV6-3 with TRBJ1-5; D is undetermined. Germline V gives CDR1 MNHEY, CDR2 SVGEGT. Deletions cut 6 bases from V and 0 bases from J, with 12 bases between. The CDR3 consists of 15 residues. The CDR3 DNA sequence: TGTGCCAGCAGCCCGGGAGCGTTTAGCAATCAGCCCCAGCATTTT. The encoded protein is CASSPGAFSNQPQHF.

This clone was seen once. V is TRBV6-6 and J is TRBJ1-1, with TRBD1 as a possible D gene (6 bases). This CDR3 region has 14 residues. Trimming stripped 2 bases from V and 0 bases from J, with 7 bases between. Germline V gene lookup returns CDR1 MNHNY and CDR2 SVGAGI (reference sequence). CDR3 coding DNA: TGTGCCAGCAGTTACCCAGGGGTGAACACTGAAGCTTTCTTT. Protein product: CASSYPGVNTEAFF.

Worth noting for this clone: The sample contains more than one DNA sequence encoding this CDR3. The CDR3 spells CASSLGAGEETQYF. As DNA, the CDR3 is TGCGCCAGCAGCTTGGGAGCGGGGGAGGAGACCCAGTACTTC. This rearrangement joins TRBV5-1 to TRBJ2-5, with 8 bases lining up with TRBD2. This CDR3 spans 14 amino acids. Germline CDR1 and CDR2: SGHRS and YFSETQ. V lost 0 bases to trimming and J lost 5 bases; unmatched junction nucleotides: 3.

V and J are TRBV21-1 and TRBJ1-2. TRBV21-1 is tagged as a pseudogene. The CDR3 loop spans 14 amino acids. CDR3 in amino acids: CASSKAGRSYGYTF. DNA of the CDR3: TGTGCCAGCAGCAAAGCCGGGAGATCATATGGCTACACCTTC.

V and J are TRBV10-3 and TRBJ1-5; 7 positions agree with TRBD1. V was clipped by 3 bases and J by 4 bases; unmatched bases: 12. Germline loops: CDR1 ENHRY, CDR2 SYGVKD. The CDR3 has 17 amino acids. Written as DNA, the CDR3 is TGTGCCATCAGTGATCCCAATCACAGGGGCGGGAATCAGCCCCAGCATTTT. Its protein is CAISDPNHRGGNQPQHF.

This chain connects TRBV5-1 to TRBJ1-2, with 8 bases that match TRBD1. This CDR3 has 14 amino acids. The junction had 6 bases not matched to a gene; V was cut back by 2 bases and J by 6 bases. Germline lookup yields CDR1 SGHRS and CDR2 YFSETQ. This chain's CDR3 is CASSLQGGVDGYTF. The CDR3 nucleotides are TGCGCCAGCAGCTTACAGGGGGGAGTGGATGGCTACACCTTC. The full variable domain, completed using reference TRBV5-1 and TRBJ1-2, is KAGVTQTPRYLIKTRGQQVTLSCSPISGHRSVSWYQQTPGQGLQFLFEYFSETQRNKGNFPGRFSGRQFSNSRSEMNVSTLELGDSALYLCASSLQGGVDGYTFGSGTRLTVV.

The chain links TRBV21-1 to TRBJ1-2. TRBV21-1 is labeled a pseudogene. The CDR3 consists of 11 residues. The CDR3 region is CASKGTHGYTF. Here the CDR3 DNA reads TGTGCCAGCAAGGGGACCCATGGCTACACCTTC.

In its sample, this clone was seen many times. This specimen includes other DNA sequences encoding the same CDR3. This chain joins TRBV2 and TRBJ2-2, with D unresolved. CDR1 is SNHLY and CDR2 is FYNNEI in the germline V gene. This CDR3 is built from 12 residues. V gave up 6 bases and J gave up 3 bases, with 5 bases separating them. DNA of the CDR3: TGTGCCAGCAGACCGCACACCGGGGAGCTGTTTTTT. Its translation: CASRPHTGELFF.

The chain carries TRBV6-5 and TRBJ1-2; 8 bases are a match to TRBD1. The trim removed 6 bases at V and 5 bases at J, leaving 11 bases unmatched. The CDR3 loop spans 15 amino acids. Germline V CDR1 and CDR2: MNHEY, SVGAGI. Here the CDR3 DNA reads TGTGCCAGCAGGTCCGCCGGGACAGGCAGTTATGGCTACACCTTC. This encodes CASRSAGTGSYGYTF.